This T cell receptor (beta chain) was observed in a study of CD8 T cells in ankylosing spondylitis. Study-level points and caveats: Matched ankylosing spondylitis synovial fluid reportedly contained a significantly enriched population of disease-linked clones. Within peripheral blood, clones linked to disease were CD8+ and relatively rare. Seemingly characteristic of ankylosing spondylitis blood was a TCR beta motif consisting of about 8 highly homologous variants.

Making the TCR beta libraries involved quantitative 5'-RACE with molecular barcodes. In TCRdb, the 5' RACE reads were re-called with MiXCR into one record per CDR3 protein. The repertoire holds under 850,000 distinct CDR3 sequences, around 20% seen once, with roughly a fifth in the top ten. CDR1 and CDR2 from the germline V gene are MDHEN and SYDVKM. The CDR3 sequence is 12 residues long. Trimming removed 2 bases at V and 6 bases at J, with 8 bases between. In its sample, this clonotype was seen a few times. Its antigen is currently unknown. The source material was blood, either unsorted or a sorted T cell fraction (not recorded which). This receptor was identified in a male donor with ankylosing spondylitis. J is TRBJ2-7 and V is TRBV28, with D unresolved. The CDR3: CASSLASSEQYF. CDR3 DNA: TGTGCCAGCAGTTTAGCATCTAGCGAGCAGTACTTC.